This TCR beta chain was retrieved from a study of Ad26.COV2.S vaccination and SARS-CoV-2 variants. Study information: Administration of Ad26.COV2.S was intramuscular, either once or twice 56 days apart. Study-wide findings and caveats: Those who received the vaccine showed greater spike-specific TCR breadth than those given placebo. Responses of T cells in total may have been underestimated by the TCR breadth and depth analyses.

Treatment denoted: approximately 18 received Ad26.COV2.S at low or high dose, single or two shots; 5 received placebo; per-sample allocation not given. Each sample was drawn 63 days after the first injection (of vaccine or placebo). Donation was by an adult aged 18-55 years who was in Boston. The CDR3 consists of 15 residues. Data came from immunoSEQ multiplex PCR; TCRdb stores just in-frame clones and leaves some out. In the table there are some 330,000 clones, roughly 88% of which are singletons. In the case of this clone: Its antigen remains unknown.

Sequencing was performed on peripheral blood, taken in a trial of Ad26.COV2.S vaccine versus placebo. V and J are TRBV21-1 and TRBJ2-5. TRBV21-1 is designated a pseudogene. The receptor was isolated from a person between 18 and 60 years old who received the Ad26.COV2.S COVID-19 vaccine or a placebo. The CDR3 sequence: CASSDSLHASQTQYF. The CDR3 DNA reads TGTGCCAGCAGCGATTCGCTACATGCTTCTCAGACCCAGTACTTC.